Below are 29 T cell receptor beta chains sequenced from a single sample in a study of a mutant IDH1 vaccine in newly diagnosed glioma. Time point of the sample: week 11, during vaccination. All doses held 300 ug of mutant IDH1 20-mer peptide, with topical imiquimod. No antigen has been assigned to these receptors. TCRdb's copy holds only in-frame clones and misses some; the assay was immunoSEQ multiplex PCR. This sample has tens of thousands of clones, with about 88% found just once. Specimen: PBMCs, collected from a glioma patient whose treatment included an IDH1 peptide vaccine. These receptors were obtained from a woman in her 50s with glioma.

The rearrangement joins TRBV5-8 to TRBJ2-5, with D uncertain. The CDR3 sequence is 15 residues long. Per the germline V gene, CDR1 is SGHTS and CDR2 is YDEGEE. V dropped 4 bases and J dropped 2 bases, with 15 bases sitting between them. CDR3 in amino acids: CASSPPLGPQETQYF. The DNA for the CDR3 is TGTGCCAGCAGCCCCCCGTTAGGCCCTCAAGAGACCCAGTACTTC.

J is TRBJ2-3 and V is TRBV7-9, with D hard to call. V lost 5 bases, J lost 0 bases, and 12 bases lay in between. This CDR3 has 15 residues. The germline V gene has CDR1 SEHNR and CDR2 FQNEAQ (reference sequence). The CDR3 nucleotides read TGTGCCAGCAGCCCCACCGAGCGTAGCACAGATACGCAGTATTTT. Amino acid sequence: CASSPTERSTDTQYF.

The V and J genes are TRBV6-6 and TRBJ2-1, with no clear D. This CDR3 contains 15 residues. The germline CDR1 and CDR2 sequences are MNHNY and SVGAGI (reference sequence). V was trimmed by 2 bases and J by 3 bases, leaving 11 bases between them. In nucleotides, the CDR3 is TGTGCCAGCAGTTACCCCACCGAAGACTACAATGAGCAGTTCTTC. Protein sequence: CASSYPTEDYNEQFF.

DNA for the CDR3: TGTGCCAGCAGCTTAGGAGGGGTCGGCTCAGATACGCAGTATTTT. Its protein product is CASSLGGVGSDTQYF. The chain links TRBV7-2 to TRBJ2-3; D might be TRBD1 or TRBD2, each matching 5 bases. This CDR3 has 15 amino acids. Looked up from germline, CDR1 is SGHTA and CDR2 is FQGNSA. V lost 1 base, J lost 4 bases, and 12 bases lay in between.

The chain links TRBV5-4 to TRBJ2-1, with 7 nucleotides matching TRBD2. The V gene end was trimmed by 0 bases and the J gene end by 5 bases; junction bases not matched to a gene: 2. Germline V gene lookup returns CDR1 SGHNT and CDR2 YYREEE (reference sequence). This CDR3 is built from 14 residues. The CDR3 reads CASSLVAGDNEQFF. As DNA, the CDR3 is TGTGCCAGCAGCTTGGTGGCGGGGGACAATGAGCAGTTCTTC.

The chain joins TRBV5-1 to TRBJ1-2, with a tentative D call TRBD1 (6 bases). CDR1 is SGHRS, CDR2 YFSETQ, per germline. This CDR3 comprises 13 residues. V was trimmed by 4 bases and J by 4 bases, leaving 11 bases between them. Here the CDR3 reads CASSNQGTYGYTF. CDR3 coding DNA: TGCGCCAGCAGCAATCAGGGGACCTATGGCTACACCTTC.

The chain uses TRBV7-8 and TRBJ1-6, with TRBD1 identical over 7 bases. This CDR3 spans 17 amino acids. J gave up 0 bases and V 3 bases, and 5 bases lay outside the gene matches. Germline CDR1 and CDR2: SGHVS and FQNEAQ. CDR3 residues: CASSFLGQSSYNSPLHF. CDR3 DNA sequence: TGTGCCAGCAGCTTCCTGGGACAGAGCTCCTATAATTCACCCCTCCACTTT.

J is TRBJ1-2 and V is TRBV9; D might be TRBD1 (6 bases). V shed 3 bases and J shed 1 base, with 16 bases lying between them. Germline CDR1 is SGDLS and CDR2 is YYNGEE. The CDR3 spans 16 residues. For the CDR3, the DNA is TGTGCCAGCAGCGCCGATGACAGGCTACTTAACTATGGCTACACCTTC. As protein: CASSADDRLLNYGYTF.

V is TRBV7-9 and J is TRBJ1-4; 7 positions match TRBD1. V was clipped by 5 bases and J by 8 bases; unmatched bases: 8. The CDR3 sequence is 14 residues long. Germline V gene sequence: CDR1 SEHNR, CDR2 FQNEAQ (reference sequence). The CDR3 here is CASSQRQGGEKLFF. For the CDR3, the DNA is TGTGCCAGCAGCCAACGACAGGGAGGAGAAAAACTGTTTTTT.

The rearrangement joins TRBV4-2 to TRBJ2-3, with 11 bases matching TRBD2. The germline CDR1 and CDR2 sequences are LGHNA and YNFKEQ. V dropped 1 base and J dropped 0; count of bases not matched to a gene: 9. This CDR3 is built from 19 residues. The CDR3 coding sequence is TGTGCCAGCAGCCAAGGGGGGACTAGCGGTTTTCCTAGCACAGATACGCAGTATTTT. This gives the protein CASSQGGTSGFPSTDTQYF.

As regards this clone: The sample holds other DNA sequences that translate to the same CDR3. This sequence joins TRBV6-5 and TRBJ1-1; the D gene is possibly TRBD1 (5 bases). This CDR3 has 16 residues. The ends were cut back, 1 base at V and 1 base at J, with 13 bases in the middle. The germline gives CDR1 MNHEY, CDR2 SVGAGI. The CDR3 DNA reads TGTGCCAGCAGTTACTTAACGGGAAGGGGGAACACTGAAGCTTTCTTT. Its protein is CASSYLTGRGNTEAFF.

The rearrangement links TRBV5-1 to TRBJ2-7; 7 positions match TRBD1. The V gene end was trimmed by 0 bases and the J gene end by 8 bases; junction bases not matched to a gene: 5. The CDR3 is made up of 13 amino acids. Germline loops: CDR1 SGHRS, CDR2 YFSETQ. The CDR3 sequence: CASSLGQGTKQYF. In DNA, the CDR3 is TGCGCCAGCAGCTTGGGACAGGGAACGAAGCAGTACTTC.

The chain uses TRBV5-1 and TRBJ1-2; TRBD1 matches 8 bases. CDR1 is SGHRS and CDR2 is YFSETQ in the germline V gene. The length of the CDR3 is 14 residues. The J segment lost 6 bases and the V segment lost 4 bases, leaving 8 bases of the junction unmatched. The DNA of the CDR3 is TGCGCCAGCAGCCCGGGACAGGAGACGCATGGCTACACCTTC. Translating gives CASSPGQETHGYTF.

This chain uses TRBV7-6 with TRBJ2-2; tentative D call: TRBD2 (6 bases). Germline-derived CDR1 and CDR2 are SGHVS and FNYEAQ. V was clipped by 3 bases and J by 5 bases, with 7 bases between them. The CDR3 is made up of 13 amino acids. This chain's CDR3 is CASSFGGTGELFF. CDR3 DNA: TGTGCCAGCAGCTTTGGAGGGACCGGGGAGCTGTTTTTT.

The chain links TRBV11-3 to TRBJ2-2; TRBD1 might be the D (5 bases). The germline gives CDR1 SGHNT, CDR2 YENEEA. The germline V and J ends were trimmed by 5 bases and 7 bases, with 11 bases remaining between them. This CDR3 region has 13 residues. DNA for the CDR3: TGTGCCAGCAGCCCCAGGGTCGGCGGGGAGCTGTTTTTT. Translation: CASSPRVGGELFF.

This clone was recorded a few times. Here the CDR3 DNA reads TGCGCCAGCAGGTCTACAGGGGAAGGTGGAAACACCATATATTTT. Translated: CASRSTGEGGNTIYF. The J gene is TRBJ1-3, the V gene TRBV5-1, with 7 bases that match TRBD1. V was pared by 5 bases and J by 3 bases, with 8 bases of the junction left unmatched. Looked up from germline, CDR1 is SGHRS and CDR2 is YFSETQ. This CDR3 is 15 amino acids long.

This rearrangement joins TRBV18 to TRBJ1-5; the D is unclear. Deletions cut 1 base from V and 2 bases from J, with 12 bases between. The germline CDR1 and CDR2 sequences are KGHSH and LQKENI. The CDR3 runs to 16 residues. As DNA, the CDR3 is TGTGCCAGCTCACCACAAGGGCGGATCGGCAATCAGCCCCAGCATTTT. Its translation: CASSPQGRIGNQPQHF.

The V call is TRBV21-1, the J call TRBJ1-5. TRBV21-1 has pseudogene status. The CDR3 runs to 16 residues. The chain's CDR3 is CASSKVTRDIGQPQHF. CDR3 coding DNA: TGTGCCAGCAGCAAAGTCACGCGGGACATTGGGCAGCCCCAGCATTTT.

The chain employs TRBV28 and TRBJ1-5, with 12 bases fitting TRBD1. Germline V lookup: CDR1 MDHEN, CDR2 SYDVKM. The CDR3 runs to 16 residues. V lost 2 bases, J lost 6 bases, and 5 bases stayed unmatched. The CDR3 nucleotides read TGTGCCAGCAGTTTAGGGACAGGGGGCAAGGGTCAGCCCCAGCATTTT. It yields the protein CASSLGTGGKGQPQHF.

The gene calls are TRBV5-4 and TRBJ2-3; 13 bases agree with TRBD2. Unmatched junction bases numbered 4, after V lost 0 bases and J lost 0 bases. The CDR3 length is 18 residues. Per the germline V gene, CDR1 is SGHNT and CDR2 is YYREEE (reference sequence). CDR3: CASSLGTSGGQSTDTQYF. DNA of the CDR3: TGTGCCAGCAGCTTGGGGACTAGCGGGGGCCAGAGCACAGATACGCAGTATTTT.

The CDR3: CASSPDRGWGEAFF. The CDR3 DNA follows: TGTGCCAGCAGCCCAGACAGGGGATGGGGTGAAGCTTTCTTT. The chain recombines TRBV7-9 with TRBJ1-1; TRBD1 matches at 8 bases. With 5 bases clipped from V and 7 bases from J, the junction kept 9 bases outside the gene matches. Germline loops: CDR1 SEHNR, CDR2 FQNEAQ (reference sequence). The CDR3 contains 14 residues.

This clone was counted only a few times. This chain connects TRBV6-1 to TRBJ1-2; D unresolved. The CDR3 covers 10 residues. Germline lookup yields CDR1 MNHNS and CDR2 SASEGT. Trimming took 6 bases from V and 8 from J, leaving 7 bases between them. CDR3 sequence reads: CASSQEGYTF. In nucleotides, the CDR3 is TGTGCCAGCAGCCAAGAAGGCTACACCTTC.

This chain connects TRBV4-1 to TRBJ1-1, with 8 bases fitting TRBD1. V lost 1 base and J lost 0; bases outside the gene matches: 1. The CDR3 is made up of 15 amino acids. The germline V gene encodes CDR1 MGHRA and CDR2 YSYEKL. The CDR3 DNA reads TGCGCCAGCAGCCAAGGACAGGGGATGAACACTGAAGCTTTCTTT. Its protein product is CASSQGQGMNTEAFF.

J is TRBJ2-7 and V is TRBV6-1; 10 positions agree with TRBD1. The CDR3 totals 15 residues. V dropped 0 bases and J dropped 4; count of bases not matched to a gene: 3. Germline assignment: CDR1 MNHNS and CDR2 SASEGT. CDR3 in amino acids: CASSEAGTGAYEQYF. CDR3 DNA: TGTGCCAGCAGTGAAGCGGGGACAGGGGCTTACGAGCAGTACTTC.

This sequence joins TRBV6-1 and TRBJ2-1, with unresolved D. Per germline, CDR1 MNHNS and CDR2 SASEGT. V was trimmed by 2 bases and J by 4 bases, leaving 12 bases between them. The CDR3 length is 15 residues. The CDR3: CASSELVLEYNEQFF. The CDR3 nucleotides read TGTGCCAGCAGTGAATTGGTTTTAGAGTACAATGAGCAGTTCTTC.

This clone was counted only a few times. This rearrangement joins TRBV28 to TRBJ1-1; a weak D match, TRBD1 (5 bases). The CDR3 has 15 amino acids. Germline lookup yields CDR1 MDHEN and CDR2 SYDVKM. V was cut by 4 bases and J by 4 bases, with 16 bases left in between. CDR3 sequence reads: CASSSPQGGSTEAFF. In nucleotides, the CDR3 is TGTGCCAGCAGTTCTCCTCAGGGAGGAAGCACTGAAGCTTTCTTT.

The rearrangement joins TRBV18 to TRBJ2-7, with a weak D call TRBD1 (5 bases). The CDR3 totals 16 residues. Germline lookup yields CDR1 KGHSH and CDR2 LQKENI. V lost 3 bases and J 6 bases, leaving 21 bases between the germline ends. CDR3 sequence: CASSPPGGAAPSEQYF. CDR3 in DNA: TGTGCCAGCTCACCCCCTGGTGGGGCGGCACCCTCCGAGCAGTACTTC.

The chain combines TRBV9 with TRBJ2-3; no clear D. V lost 2 bases and J 4 bases, leaving 14 bases between the germline ends. CDR1 and CDR2 (germline): SGDLS, YYNGEE. The CDR3 totals 15 residues. This CDR3 is CASSVFGLVPDTQYF. The CDR3 DNA is TGTGCCAGCAGCGTCTTCGGGCTAGTCCCAGATACGCAGTATTTT.

The chain is built from TRBV19 and TRBJ2-5; D unclear. The CDR3 runs 12 residues. The germline V and J ends were trimmed by 0 bases and 5 bases, with 4 bases remaining between them. Germline CDR1 reads LNHDA; CDR2 reads SQIVND (reference sequence). CDR3 sequence: CASSIEGETQYF. The DNA for the CDR3 is TGTGCCAGTAGTATAGAGGGGGAGACCCAGTACTTC.